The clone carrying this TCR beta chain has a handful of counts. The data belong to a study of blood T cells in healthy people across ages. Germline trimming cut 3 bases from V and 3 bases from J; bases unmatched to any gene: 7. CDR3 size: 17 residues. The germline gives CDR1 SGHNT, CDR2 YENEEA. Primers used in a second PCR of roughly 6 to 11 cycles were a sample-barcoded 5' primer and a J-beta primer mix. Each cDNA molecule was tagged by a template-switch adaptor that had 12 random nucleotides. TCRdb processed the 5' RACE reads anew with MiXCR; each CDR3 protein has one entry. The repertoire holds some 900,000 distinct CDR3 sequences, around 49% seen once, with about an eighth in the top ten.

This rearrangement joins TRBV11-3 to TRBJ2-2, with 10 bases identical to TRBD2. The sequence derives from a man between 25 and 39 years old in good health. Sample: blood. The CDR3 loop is CASSFGLAGVDTGELFF. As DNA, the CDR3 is TGTGCCAGCAGCTTTGGTCTAGCGGGGGTGGACACCGGGGAGCTGTTTTTT.